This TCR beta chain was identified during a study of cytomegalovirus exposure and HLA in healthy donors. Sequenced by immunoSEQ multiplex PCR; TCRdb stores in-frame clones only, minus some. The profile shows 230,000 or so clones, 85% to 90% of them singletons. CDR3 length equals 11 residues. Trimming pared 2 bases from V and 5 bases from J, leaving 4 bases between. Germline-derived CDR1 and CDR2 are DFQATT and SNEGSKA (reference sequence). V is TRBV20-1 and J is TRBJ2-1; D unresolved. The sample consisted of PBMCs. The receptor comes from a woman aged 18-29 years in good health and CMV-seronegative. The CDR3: CSARQNNEQFF. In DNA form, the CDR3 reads TGCAGTGCTAGACAGAACAATGAGCAGTTCTTC.